These 24 T cell receptor beta chains originate from one sample sequenced in a study of post-analysis software for immune sequencing data. Study-level points and caveats: A handful of TRBV segments, including TRBV5-6, TRBV5-1 and TRBV20-1, were more frequent in patients than controls.

Antigen specificity for these receptors is unknown. cDNA libraries for TCR beta contained unique molecular identifiers. TCRdb independently ran MiXCR on the PCR reads; one entry per CDR3 protein. Here the sample spans approximately 730,000 distinct CDR3 sequences, approximately 30% being singletons. Sequencing input: blood. Every receptor here comes from a girl aged 5 to 17 with multiple sclerosis.

The V and J genes are TRBV7-2 and TRBJ2-3; 8 nucleotides line up with TRBD1. V was clipped by 5 bases and J by 6 bases; unmatched bases: 13. The germline CDR1 and CDR2 sequences are SGHTA and FQGNSA. The CDR3 is 16 residues long. CDR3 residues: CASSTGTGLWVDTQYF. The CDR3 DNA reads as TGTGCCAGCAGCACAGGGACAGGCCTATGGGTGGATACGCAGTATTTT.

This chain uses TRBV28 with TRBJ2-2, with 7 bases lining up with TRBD1. This CDR3 is built from 16 residues. CDR1 and CDR2 (germline): MDHEN, SYDVKM. Unmatched junction bases numbered 2, after V lost 1 base and J lost 0 bases. CDR3 bases: TGTGCCAGCAGTTTATTGCAGGGGGCGAACACCGGGGAGCTGTTTTTT. It is translated as CASSLLQGANTGELFF.

This chain uses TRBV4-3 with TRBJ2-3; no clear D gene. The CDR3 runs to 17 residues. CDR1 and CDR2 (germline): LGHNA, YSLEER. V lost 0 bases to trimming and J lost 6 bases, with 19 bases between them. CDR3: CASSQEIPPHLSDTQYF. The CDR3, as DNA: TGCGCCAGCAGCCAAGAAATTCCCCCGCATTTATCGGATACGCAGTATTTT.

The genes are TRBV28 and TRBJ2-5; TRBD1 aligns across 7 bases. The V and J ends lost 5 bases and 4 bases, in that order; junction bases with no gene match: 7. CDR3 length: 14 amino acids. Germline-derived CDR1 and CDR2 are MDHEN and SYDVKM. Written as DNA, the CDR3 is TGTGCCAGCAGTAGGGACAGTGCGCGAGAGACCCAGTACTTC. Its translation: CASSRDSARETQYF. The whole variable domain, remainder taken from reference TRBV28 and TRBJ2-5, is DVKVTQSSRYLVKRTGEKVFLECVQDMDHENMFWYRQDPGLGLRLIYFSYDVKMKEKGDIPEGYSVSREKKERFSLILESASTNQTSMYLCASSRDSARETQYFGPGTRLLVL.

There are many counts of this clonotype. The gene calls are TRBV5-1 and TRBJ2-3; perhaps TRBD2 as D (5 bases). CDR1 and CDR2 (germline): SGHRS, YFSETQ. The CDR3 is 13 residues long. Trimming cost V 4 bases and J 5 bases, with 11 bases left between them. CDR3 protein: CASSLEVVDTQYF. CDR3 bases: TGCGCCAGCAGCCTGGAGGTCGTAGATACGCAGTATTTT.

Here the CDR3 reads CASSSRGGQLFF. The CDR3 DNA follows: TGTGCCAGCAGCTCGAGGGGGGGACAACTGTTTTTT. The rearrangement joins TRBV7-2 to TRBJ1-4; possible D gene TRBD1, 6 bases. CDR1 and CDR2 from the germline V gene are SGHTA and FQGNSA. The CDR3 has 12 residues. V was clipped by 4 bases and J by 12 bases, with 12 bases between them.

V usage is TRBV7-2 and J usage is TRBJ1-2, with D possibly TRBD1 on 5 matching bases. Germline V gives CDR1 SGHTA, CDR2 FQGNSA. CDR3 length: 14 residues. V shed 2 bases and J shed 6 bases, with 13 bases lying between them. In DNA form, the CDR3 reads TGTGCCAGCAGCTTATATCGGGGGGTTGATGGCTACACCTTC. It codes for CASSLYRGVDGYTF.

This clonotype was detected a few times. The V gene is TRBV27, the J gene TRBJ2-4; D unresolved. The J call may be wrong; the DNA end is better matched by TRBJ2-7. Looked up from germline, CDR1 is MNHEY and CDR2 is SMNVEV (reference sequence). The CDR3 totals 15 residues. The CDR3 nucleotides read TGTGCCAGCAGTTTATCCAAAGAACAGTTCCACGAGCAGTACTTC. Translation: CASSLSKEQFHEQYF.

The gene calls are TRBV29-1 and TRBJ2-3; no reliable D call. The germline CDR1 and CDR2 sequences are SQVTM and ANQGSEA. V was clipped by 3 bases and J by 8 bases, with 21 bases between them. CDR3 size: 15 residues. The CDR3 DNA reads as TGCAGCGTTGAGCTTACCCAAATAAGACCAGGTACGCAGTATTTT. Amino acid sequence: CSVELTQIRPGTQYF.

As to this clonotype: One end of the junction varies from germline; a read error may be responsible. This sequence joins TRBV7-2 and TRBJ2-7; D gene uncertain. CDR3 length equals 13 residues. Germline V gives CDR1 SGHTA, CDR2 FQGNSA. CDR3: CVSSPPGSYEQYF. In DNA, the CDR3 is TGTGTCAGCAGCCCTCCCGGGTCCTACGAGCAGTACTTC.

This clonotype was seen many times. The chain couples TRBV4-1 to TRBJ1-2; TRBD1 is a possible D gene (5 bases). V was clipped by 3 bases and J by 0 bases, with 14 bases between them. From germline, CDR1 is MGHRA and CDR2 YSYEKL. The CDR3 length is 16 residues. The CDR3 spells CASSQRDGGTNYGYTF. The CDR3 nucleotides read TGCGCCAGCAGCCAGAGGGACGGGGGAACTAACTATGGCTACACCTTC.

In its sample, this clonotype was seen a few times. The junction departs from germline at one end; a sequencing error may be responsible. The chain has TRBV5-1 and TRBJ1-1; D not certain. The germline V gene encodes CDR1 SGHRS and CDR2 YFSETQ. The CDR3 covers 11 residues. CDR3 nucleotides: TGCGCCAGCAACTTGGCTGGGGAAGCTTTCTTT. This gives the protein CASNLAGEAFF.

The V call is TRBV5-1, the J call TRBJ2-2; 7 bases map to TRBD2. The V segment lost 2 bases and the J segment 7 bases; nucleotides outside the gene matches: 5. Germline CDR1 reads SGHRS; CDR2 reads YFSETQ. This CDR3 spans 14 amino acids. The CDR3 DNA sequence: TGCGCCAGCAGCTTAACTAGCGAACACGGGGAGCTGTTTTTT. It codes for CASSLTSEHGELFF.

This sequence joins TRBV7-2 and TRBJ2-7, with 10 bases that match TRBD2. This CDR3 is built from 16 residues. The V gene end was trimmed by 5 bases and the J gene end by 7 bases; junction bases not matched to a gene: 14. Germline CDR1 and CDR2: SGHTA and FQGNSA. This chain's CDR3 is CASSPELAGSTIEQYF. The CDR3 DNA reads TGTGCCAGCAGCCCTGAACTAGCGGGGAGCACTATAGAGCAGTACTTC.

This clonotype has more than one count but fewer than ten. The rearrangement joins TRBV6-6 to TRBJ2-7; perhaps TRBD2 as D (7 bases). Germline V gene sequence: CDR1 MNHNY, CDR2 SVGAGI (reference sequence). The CDR3 sequence is 15 residues long. V lost 2 bases and J lost 0, with 11 bases in between. CDR3 sequence reads: CASSYAGASSYEQYF. CDR3 bases: TGTGCCAGCAGTTACGCGGGGGCGAGCTCCTACGAGCAGTACTTC.

There are a few counts of this clonotype. V gene TRBV20-1 combines with J gene TRBJ2-3; D may correspond to TRBD1 or TRBD2 (5 bases each). V was pared by 3 bases and J by 2 bases, with 12 bases between. Looked up from germline, CDR1 is DFQATT and CDR2 is SNEGSKA (reference sequence). The CDR3 has 14 amino acids. CDR3: CSASNVGTTDTQYF. Here the CDR3 DNA reads TGCAGTGCTAGTAATGTGGGGACCACAGATACGCAGTATTTT.

This clonotype was picked up a small number of times. The rearrangement joins TRBV28 to TRBJ1-2, with D perhaps TRBD1 (6 bases). Germline V lookup: CDR1 MDHEN, CDR2 SYDVKM. The CDR3 contains 14 residues. V lost 6 bases, J lost 4 bases, and 15 bases lay in between. This CDR3 reads CASRYSRGTYGYTF. CDR3 nucleotide sequence: TGTGCCAGCAGGTATTCGAGGGGGACCTATGGCTACACCTTC.

This chain uses TRBV10-2 with TRBJ2-5; D perhaps matches TRBD2 (5 bases). The CDR3 loop spans 15 amino acids. Germline-derived CDR1 and CDR2 are WSHSY and SAAADI. Trimming removed 4 bases at V and 5 bases at J, with 17 bases between. The CDR3 reads CASSARFAGEETQYF. The CDR3 DNA reads TGCGCCAGCAGTGCCCGGTTTGCCGGGGAGGAGACCCAGTACTTC.

This clonotype was picked up a small number of times. V and J are TRBV7-2 and TRBJ2-3, with 7 bases that match TRBD2. The CDR3 spans 15 residues. CDR1 and CDR2 (germline): SGHTA, FQGNSA. The junction had 7 bases not matched to a gene; V was cut back by 5 bases and J by 2 bases. DNA for the CDR3: TGTGCCAGCAGCCCATGGGAGGGGATCACAGATACGCAGTATTTT. It yields the protein CASSPWEGITDTQYF.

This clonotype was counted between two and nine times. V gene TRBV6-6 combines with J gene TRBJ2-6; possibly TRBD1 for D (5 bases). CDR1 and CDR2 from the germline V gene are MNHNY and SVGAGI (reference sequence). V was shortened by 8 bases and J by 4 bases, with 12 bases between the two germline ends. This CDR3 is built from 14 residues. CDR3 bases: TGTGCCAGCGGACAAGGATCCGGGGCCAACGTCCTGACTTTC. Its translation: CASGQGSGANVLTF.

V and J are TRBV5-1 and TRBJ2-7; 12 bases are shared with TRBD1. CDR3 length: 17 residues. Trimming cost V 3 bases and J 7 bases; bases outside gene matches: 14. In germline, CDR1 is SGHRS, CDR2 YFSETQ. The CDR3 here is CASSSLLGGQGAREQYF. The CDR3 DNA reads as TGCGCCAGCAGCTCACTCCTCGGGGGACAGGGGGCGAGGGAGCAGTACTTC. Full variable domain (outside the CDR3, taken from reference TRBV5-1 and TRBJ2-7): KAGVTQTPRYLIKTRGQQVTLSCSPISGHRSVSWYQQTPGQGLQFLFEYFSETQRNKGNFPGRFSGRQFSNSRSEMNVSTLELGDSALYLCASSSLLGGQGAREQYFGPGTRLTVT.

The sample holds a few counts of this clonotype. The chain couples TRBV7-9 to TRBJ1-1; 7 positions agree with TRBD1. V dropped 3 bases and J dropped 5; count of bases not matched to a gene: 6. This CDR3 has 14 residues. Germline CDR1 is SEHNR and CDR2 is FQNEAQ (reference sequence). CDR3 nucleotide sequence: TGTGCCAGCAGCTTTGGACAGGTTGAGACTGAAGCTTTCTTT. Translated: CASSFGQVETEAFF. The variable domain in full, with the rest retrieved from reference TRBV7-9 and TRBJ1-1, is DTGVSQNPRHKITKRGQNVTFRCDPISEHNRLYWYRQTLGQGPEFLTYFQNEAQLEKSRLLSDRFSAERPKGSFSTLEIQRTEQGDSAMYLCASSFGQVETEAFFGQGTRLTVV.

About this clonotype: This may stem from a read error, because a much larger clone lies one nucleotide away. The genes are TRBV7-2 and TRBJ2-7; TRBD2 agrees at 8 bases. Unmatched junction bases numbered 5, after V lost 0 bases and J lost 4 bases. This CDR3 has 15 amino acids. Germline V gene data show CDR1 as SGHTA and CDR2 as FQGNSA. DNA of the CDR3: TGTGCCAGCAGCTTAGCACTAGCGGCAGAATACGAGCAGTACTTC. As protein: CASSLALAAEYEQYF.

The chain has TRBV20-1 and TRBJ1-5; no reliable D call. The ends were cut back, 7 bases at V and 1 base at J, with 11 bases in the middle. Germline CDR1 and CDR2: DFQATT and SNEGSKA (reference sequence). The CDR3 sequence is 13 residues long. CDR3 nucleotides: TGCAGTGTCCGACAAGGGAGCAATCAGCCCCAGCATTTT. This translates into CSVRQGSNQPQHF.